This T cell receptor beta chain was obtained from a study of blood T cells in healthy people across ages. About the study: Every two T cells gave about one barcoded beta molecule via template switching. Points from the study as a whole: A roughly linear fall in TCR beta diversity per million T cells was seen with increasing age.

Details on this clonotype: Antigen: not known. This clone may be a read error of a much larger clone one base away.

The CDR3 runs to 11 residues. CDR1 is SGHRS, CDR2 YFSETQ, per germline. Between the trimmed V and J ends, which lost 4 bases and 3 bases, there was a span of 4 bases. Next came a second PCR, run for about 7 to 12 cycles, which used a sample-barcoded 5' primer along with a J-beta primer mix. TCRdb reprocessed the 5' RACE reads via MiXCR and lists one record per CDR3 protein. The sample consists of some 940,000 distinct CDR3 sequences, about 29% of them appearing once. About 10 milliliters of peripheral blood were drawn from each donor into EDTA-treated tubes. This same sample was also taken into another study, of T cells of mothers and their children. That publication notes: Around 3.2 million TCR beta reads per child versus over 9.5 million per mother.

The rearrangement joins TRBV5-1 to TRBJ1-1, with D unclear. Sample: blood. This TCR came from a woman aged 40 to 49 in good health. The CDR3 coding sequence is TGCGCCAGCAGCATGGACACTGAAGCTTTCTTT. Protein sequence: CASSMDTEAFF.